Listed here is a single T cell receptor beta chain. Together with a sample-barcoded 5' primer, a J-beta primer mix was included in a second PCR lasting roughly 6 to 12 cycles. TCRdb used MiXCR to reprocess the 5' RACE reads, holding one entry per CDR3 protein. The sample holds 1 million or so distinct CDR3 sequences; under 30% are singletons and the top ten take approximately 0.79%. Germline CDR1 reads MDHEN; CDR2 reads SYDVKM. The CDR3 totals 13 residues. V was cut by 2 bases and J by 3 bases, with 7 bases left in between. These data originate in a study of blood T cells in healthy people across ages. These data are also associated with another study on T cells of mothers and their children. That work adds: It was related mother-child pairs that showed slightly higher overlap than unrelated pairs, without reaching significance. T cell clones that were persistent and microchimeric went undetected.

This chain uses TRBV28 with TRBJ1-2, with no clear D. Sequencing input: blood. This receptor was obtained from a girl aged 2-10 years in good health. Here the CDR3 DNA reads TGTGCCAGCAGTTTAAACAGTGACTATGGCTACACCTTC. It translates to CASSLNSDYGYTF.